These T cell receptor beta chains were read from a single sample in a study of cytomegalovirus exposure and HLA in healthy donors. The assay was immunoSEQ multiplex PCR, and TCRdb's table has in-frame clones only and misses some. The table has approximately 130,000 clones, approximately 80% seen once; the top ten hold roughly 2.6%. The sequencing input was PBMCs. All receptors derive from a man aged 45-65 years in good health and CMV-seronegative. CDR3s include the opening cysteine and the closing phenylalanine or tryptophan. Fields, in order: V gene, clone size, D gene, J gene, CDR3 protein, CDR3 DNA. The D gene is left open where the match is weak. Clone size appears in some rows only: once, few, many, or a class for an expanded clone.

TRBV5-6	-	-	TRBJ2-3	CASRTQGGGTDTQYF	TGTGCCAGCAGGACCCAGGGAGGTGGGACAGATACGCAGTATTTT
TRBV5-6	-	-	TRBJ1-1	CASSDWRGGGGNTEAFF	TGTGCCAGCAGCGACTGGCGAGGGGGGGGAGGGAACACTGAAGCTTTCTTT
TRBV5-1	-	TRBD1	TRBJ1-2	CASSTQGAWYGYTF	TGCGCCAGCAGCACACAGGGGGCTTGGTATGGCTACACCTTC
TRBV18	-	-	TRBJ1-5	CASSPTGRGSNQPQHF	TGTGCCAGCTCACCGACCGGAAGAGGGAGCAATCAGCCCCAGCATTTT
TRBV4-3	-	TRBD1	TRBJ2-2	CASSQERHLRAGGTGELFF	TGCGCCAGCAGCCAAGAGAGGCACCTTCGGGCAGGGGGAACCGGGGAGCTGTTTTTT
TRBV4-1	-	-	TRBJ2-7	CASSQQPQGYEQYF	TGCGCCAGCAGCCAACAACCACAGGGCTACGAGCAGTACTTC
TRBV7-9	-	-	TRBJ2-6	CASSPAGPSRVLTF	TGTGCCAGCAGCCCCGCGGGACCTTCCCGGGTCCTGACTTTC
TRBV19	few	TRBD1	TRBJ2-3	CASSNLQGGTDTQYF	TGTGCCAGTAGTAATTTACAGGGGGGCACAGATACGCAGTATTTT
TRBV5-5	few	TRBD1	TRBJ1-5	CASSTGTGGQPQHF	TGTGCCAGCAGCACCGGGACAGGAGGACAGCCCCAGCATTTT
TRBV5-1	-	TRBD1	TRBJ2-2	CASSRDRWTGELFF	TGCGCCAGCAGTCGGGACAGGTGGACCGGGGAGCTGTTTTTT
TRBV10-3	few	-	TRBJ2-7	CAISGQQGGYEQYF	TGTGCCATCAGTGGGCAGCAGGGGGGCTACGAGCAGTACTTC